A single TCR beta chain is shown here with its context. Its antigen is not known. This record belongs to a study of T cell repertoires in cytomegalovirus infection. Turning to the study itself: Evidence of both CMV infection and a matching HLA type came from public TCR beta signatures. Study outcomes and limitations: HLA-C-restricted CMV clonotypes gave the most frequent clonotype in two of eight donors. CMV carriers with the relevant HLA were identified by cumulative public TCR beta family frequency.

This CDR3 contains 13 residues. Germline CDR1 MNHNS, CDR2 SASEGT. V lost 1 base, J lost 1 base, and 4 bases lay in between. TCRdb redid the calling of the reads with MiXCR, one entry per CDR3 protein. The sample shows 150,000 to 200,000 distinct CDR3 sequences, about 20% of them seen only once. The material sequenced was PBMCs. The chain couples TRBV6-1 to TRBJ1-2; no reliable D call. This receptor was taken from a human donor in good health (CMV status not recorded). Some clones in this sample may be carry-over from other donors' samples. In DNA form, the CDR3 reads TGTGCCAGCAGTGAAGACGGTAACTATGGCTACACCTTC. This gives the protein CASSEDGNYGYTF.